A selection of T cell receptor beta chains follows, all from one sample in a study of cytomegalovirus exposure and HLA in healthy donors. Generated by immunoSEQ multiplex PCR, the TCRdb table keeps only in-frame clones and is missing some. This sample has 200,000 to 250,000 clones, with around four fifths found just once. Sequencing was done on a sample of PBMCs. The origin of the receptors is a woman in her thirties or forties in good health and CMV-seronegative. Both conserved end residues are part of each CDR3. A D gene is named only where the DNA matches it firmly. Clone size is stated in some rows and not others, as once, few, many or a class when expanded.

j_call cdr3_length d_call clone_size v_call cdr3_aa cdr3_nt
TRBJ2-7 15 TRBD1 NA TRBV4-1 CASSQGRDRIYEQYF TGCGCCAGCAGCCAAGGTAGGGACAGAATCTACGAGCAGTACTTC
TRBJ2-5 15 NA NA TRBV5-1 CASSFRPAVQETQYF TGCGCCAGCAGCTTCCGACCAGCGGTTCAAGAGACCCAGTACTTC
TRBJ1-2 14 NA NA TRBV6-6 CASSYHSGSYGYTF TGTGCCAGCAGTTACCACTCAGGGTCCTATGGCTACACCTTC
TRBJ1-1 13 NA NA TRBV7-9 CASTLRDHTEAFF TGTGCCAGCACCTTACGGGATCACACTGAAGCTTTCTTT
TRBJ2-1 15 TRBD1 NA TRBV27 CASSLGQGVHNEQFF TGTGCCAGCAGCCTGGGACAGGGAGTCCACAATGAGCAGTTCTTC
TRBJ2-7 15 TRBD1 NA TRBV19 CASSGRQGPSYEQYF TGTGCCAGTAGTGGGAGACAGGGGCCCTCCTACGAGCAGTACTTC
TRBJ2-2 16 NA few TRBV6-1 CASSEGDSPGTGELFF TGTGCCAGCAGTGAAGGGGACTCCCCCGGTACCGGGGAGCTGTTTTTT
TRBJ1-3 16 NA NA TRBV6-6 CASSYSGGASGNTIYF TGTGCCAGCAGTTATTCAGGAGGGGCCTCTGGAAACACCATATATTTT
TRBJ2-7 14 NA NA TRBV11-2 CASSLTGQDYEQYF TGTGCCAGCAGCCTGACAGGACAAGACTACGAGCAGTACTTC
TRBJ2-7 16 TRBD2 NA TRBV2 CASSRYSGSYDYEQYF TGTGCCAGCAGTCGTTATAGCGGGAGCTACGACTACGAGCAGTACTTC
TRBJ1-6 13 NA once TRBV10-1 CASSPGERSPLHF TGCGCCAGCAGTCCGGGAGAGCGTTCACCCCTCCACTTT
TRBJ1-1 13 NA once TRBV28 CASITTVNTEAFF TGTGCCAGCATAACGACAGTGAACACTGAAGCTTTCTTT
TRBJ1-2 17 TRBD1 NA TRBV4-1 CASSQDPSDRGYGGYTF TGCGCCAGCAGCCAAGATCCATCCGACAGGGGGTATGGTGGCTACACCTTC
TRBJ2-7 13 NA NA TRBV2 CASSNQILREQYF TGTGCCAGCAGTAACCAAATACTACGCGAGCAGTACTTC
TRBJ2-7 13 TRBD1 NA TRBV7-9 CASRLTGLDEQYF TGTGCCAGCAGACTGACAGGGTTGGACGAGCAGTACTTC
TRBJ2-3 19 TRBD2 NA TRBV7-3 CASSLRLPGTSGKSDTQYF TGTGCCAGCAGCTTAAGGCTACCTGGGACTAGCGGGAAGTCAGATACGCAGTATTTT
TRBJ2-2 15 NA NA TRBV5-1 CASSPWTSGTGELFF TGCGCCAGCAGCCCTTGGACTTCGGGGACCGGGGAGCTGTTTTTT
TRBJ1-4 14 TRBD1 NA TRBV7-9 CASSGDRVGEKLFF TGTGCCAGCAGCGGGGACAGGGTCGGTGAAAAACTGTTTTTT
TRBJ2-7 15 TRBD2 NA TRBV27 CASSLHSGTLYEQYF TGTGCCAGCAGTTTACACAGCGGGACTCTCTACGAGCAGTACTTC
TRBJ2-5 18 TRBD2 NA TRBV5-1 CASSFGMASGTPRGTQYF TGCGCCAGCAGCTTTGGGATGGCTAGCGGGACTCCGAGGGGGACCCAGTACTTC
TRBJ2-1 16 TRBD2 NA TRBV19 CASSILPIAGYNEQFF TGTGCCAGTAGTATTCTCCCCATAGCGGGCTACAATGAGCAGTTCTTC
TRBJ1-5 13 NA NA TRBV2 CASRRQGWQPQHF TGTGCCAGCAGGAGGCAGGGGTGGCAGCCCCAGCATTTT
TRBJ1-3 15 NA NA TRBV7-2 CASSRQRSSGNTIYF TGTGCCAGCAGTCGACAGAGGTCCTCTGGAAACACCATATATTTT